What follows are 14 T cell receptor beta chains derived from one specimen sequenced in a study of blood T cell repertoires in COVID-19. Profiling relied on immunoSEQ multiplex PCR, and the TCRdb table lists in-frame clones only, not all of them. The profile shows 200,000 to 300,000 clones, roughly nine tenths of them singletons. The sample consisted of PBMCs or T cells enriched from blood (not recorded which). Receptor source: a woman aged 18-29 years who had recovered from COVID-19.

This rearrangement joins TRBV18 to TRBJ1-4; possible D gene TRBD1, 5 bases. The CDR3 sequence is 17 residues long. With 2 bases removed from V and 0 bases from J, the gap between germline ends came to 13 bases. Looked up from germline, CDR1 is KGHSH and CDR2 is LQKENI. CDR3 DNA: TGTGCCAGCTCACCATCCGGGGGACTGACAACTAATGAAAAACTGTTTTTT. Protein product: CASSPSGGLTTNEKLFF.

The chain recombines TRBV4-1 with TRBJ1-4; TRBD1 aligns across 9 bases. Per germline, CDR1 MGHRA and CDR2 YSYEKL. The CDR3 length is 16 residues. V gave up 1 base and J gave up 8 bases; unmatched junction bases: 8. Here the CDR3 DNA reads TGCGCCAGCAGCCAAGTCACAGGGGGCCTAGGAGAAAAACTGTTTTTT. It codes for CASSQVTGGLGEKLFF.

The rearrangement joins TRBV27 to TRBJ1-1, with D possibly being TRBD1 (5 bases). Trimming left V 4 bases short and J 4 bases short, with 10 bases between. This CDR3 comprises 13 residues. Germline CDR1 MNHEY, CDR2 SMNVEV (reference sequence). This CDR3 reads CASSSGSITEAFF. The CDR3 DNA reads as TGTGCCAGCAGTTCAGGGTCCATCACTGAAGCTTTCTTT.

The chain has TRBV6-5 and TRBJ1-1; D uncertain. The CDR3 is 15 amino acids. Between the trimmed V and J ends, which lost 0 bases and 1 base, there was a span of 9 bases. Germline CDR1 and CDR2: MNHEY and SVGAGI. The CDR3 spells CASSYSNAGNTEAFF. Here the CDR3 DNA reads TGTGCCAGCAGTTACTCGAATGCAGGGAACACTGAAGCTTTCTTT.

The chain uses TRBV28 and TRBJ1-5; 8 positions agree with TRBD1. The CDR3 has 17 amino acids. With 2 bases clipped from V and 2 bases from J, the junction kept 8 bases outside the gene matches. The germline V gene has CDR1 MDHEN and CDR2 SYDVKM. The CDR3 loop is CASSLPPGQGGNQPQHF. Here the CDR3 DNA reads TGTGCCAGCAGTTTACCCCCTGGACAGGGAGGCAATCAGCCCCAGCATTTT.

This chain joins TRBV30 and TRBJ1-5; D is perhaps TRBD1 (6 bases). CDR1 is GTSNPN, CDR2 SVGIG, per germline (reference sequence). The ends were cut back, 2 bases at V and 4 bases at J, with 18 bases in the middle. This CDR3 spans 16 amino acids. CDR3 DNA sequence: TGTGCCTGGAGTCTTGGGACAACTCTGGGGAATCAGCCCCAGCATTTT. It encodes CAWSLGTTLGNQPQHF.

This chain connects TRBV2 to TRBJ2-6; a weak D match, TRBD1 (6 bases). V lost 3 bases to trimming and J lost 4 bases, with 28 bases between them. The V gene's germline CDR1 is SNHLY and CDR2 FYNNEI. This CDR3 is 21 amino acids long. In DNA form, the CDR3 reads TGTGCCAGCAGTGACCCAGTAAGAGACAGGCACTGGATCTCCGGGGCCAACGTCCTGACTTTC. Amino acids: CASSDPVRDRHWISGANVLTF.

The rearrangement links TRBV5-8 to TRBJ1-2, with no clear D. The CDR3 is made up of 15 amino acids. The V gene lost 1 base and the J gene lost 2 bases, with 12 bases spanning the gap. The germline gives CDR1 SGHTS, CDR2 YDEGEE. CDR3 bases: TGTGCCAGCAGCTTGTTTACGGGTTGGAACTATGGCTACACCTTC. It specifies CASSLFTGWNYGYTF.

CDR3 sequence (DNA): TGTGCCAGCAGCCCGGGGGGTGAGCAGTTCTTC. Encoded protein: CASSPGGEQFF. The chain has TRBV12-3 or TRBV12-4 and TRBJ2-1, with TRBD2 matching 7 bases. This CDR3 is 11 amino acids long. V was clipped by 6 bases and J by 9 bases; unmatched bases: 2.

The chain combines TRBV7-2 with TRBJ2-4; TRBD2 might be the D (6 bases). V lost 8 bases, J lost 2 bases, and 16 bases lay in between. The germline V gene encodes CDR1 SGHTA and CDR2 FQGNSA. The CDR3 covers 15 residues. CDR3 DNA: TGTGCCAGCCAAGAGGAGGGGTCAACCAAAAACATTCAGTACTTC. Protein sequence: CASQEEGSTKNIQYF.

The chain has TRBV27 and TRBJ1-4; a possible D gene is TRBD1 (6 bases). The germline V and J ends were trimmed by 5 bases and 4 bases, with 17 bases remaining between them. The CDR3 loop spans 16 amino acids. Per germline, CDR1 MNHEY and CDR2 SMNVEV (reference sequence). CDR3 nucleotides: TGTGCCAGCAGTACTTATGGGGGCAGGGATAATGAAAAACTGTTTTTT. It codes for CASSTYGGRDNEKLFF.

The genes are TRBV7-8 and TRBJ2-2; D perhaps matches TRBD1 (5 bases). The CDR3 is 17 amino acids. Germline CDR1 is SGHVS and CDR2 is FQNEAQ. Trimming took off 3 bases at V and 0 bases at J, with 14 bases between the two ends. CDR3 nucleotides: TGTGCCAGCAGCTTCACCCCTAGACAGTCGAACACCGGGGAGCTGTTTTTT. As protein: CASSFTPRQSNTGELFF.

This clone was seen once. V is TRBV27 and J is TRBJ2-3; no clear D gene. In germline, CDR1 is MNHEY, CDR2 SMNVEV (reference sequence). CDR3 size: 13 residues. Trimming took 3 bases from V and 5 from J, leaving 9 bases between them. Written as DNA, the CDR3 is TGTGCCAGCAGTTTCGTGTCGGTAGATACGCAGTATTTT. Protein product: CASSFVSVDTQYF.

The CDR3 DNA reads TGTGCCAGCAGTGCCATGGATACGCAGTATTTT. It yields the protein CASSAMDTQYF. The rearrangement joins TRBV25-1 to TRBJ2-3; D not resolved. The CDR3 loop spans 11 amino acids. Trimming took off 4 bases at V and 6 bases at J, with 5 bases between the two ends. Germline CDR1 is MGHDK and CDR2 is SYGVNS.